This is a list of T cell receptor beta chains from one sample in a study of shared clonotypes between healthy human individuals. Sequencing was performed with immunoSEQ multiplex PCR; in TCRdb, only in-frame clones are kept and a portion is missing. The data hold about 2,500,000 clones, with approximately 90% observed a single time. Input material: naive CD4+ T cells sorted from blood. These receptors were taken from a man aged 18 to 29 in good health. CDR3s include the opening cysteine and the closing phenylalanine or tryptophan. D genes are given only for firm matches. Where a row states a size, it is once, few, many or the class of an expanded clone; other rows omit it.

abundance: few
d_gene: TRBD1
j_gene: TRBJ1-1
v_gene: TRBV30
CDR3aa: CAWIGDRGAEAFF
CDR3nt: TGTGCCTGGATCGGGGACAGGGGGGCTGAAGCTTTCTTT

abundance: .
d_gene: .
j_gene: TRBJ2-7
v_gene: TRBV4-3
CDR3aa: CASSQDLTSSYEQYF
CDR3nt: TGCGCCAGCAGCCAAGATCTAACTAGCTCCTACGAGCAGTACTTC

abundance: .
d_gene: TRBD1
j_gene: TRBJ2-1
v_gene: TRBV5-1
CDR3aa: CASTDRVYNEQFF
CDR3nt: TGCGCCAGTACGGACAGGGTCTACAATGAGCAGTTCTTC

abundance: .
d_gene: TRBD1
j_gene: TRBJ1-5
v_gene: TRBV28
CDR3aa: CASSLRQGQPQHF
CDR3nt: TGTGCCAGCAGTCTTCGACAGGGTCAGCCCCAGCATTTT

abundance: .
d_gene: .
j_gene: TRBJ1-6
v_gene: TRBV30
CDR3aa: CAWTGRGDSPLHF
CDR3nt: TGTGCCTGGACTGGCAGGGGTGACTCACCCCTCCACTTT

abundance: .
d_gene: TRBD2
j_gene: TRBJ2-2
v_gene: TRBV2
CDR3aa: CASTRGGTINTGELFF
CDR3nt: TGTGCCAGCACTCGAGGCGGGACTATCAACACCGGGGAGCTGTTTTTT

abundance: .
d_gene: .
j_gene: TRBJ2-7
v_gene: TRBV4-1
CDR3aa: CASSQGWAVSYEQYF
CDR3nt: TGCGCCAGCAGCCAAGGATGGGCAGTCTCCTACGAGCAGTACTTC

abundance: .
d_gene: TRBD1
j_gene: TRBJ2-5
v_gene: TRBV25-1
CDR3aa: CASSEFGQGWETQYF
CDR3nt: TGTGCCAGCAGTGAATTTGGACAGGGGTGGGAGACCCAGTACTTC

abundance: .
d_gene: TRBD1
j_gene: TRBJ2-5
v_gene: TRBV29-1
CDR3aa: CSVEGQAIGETQYF
CDR3nt: TGCAGCGTTGAGGGACAGGCGATTGGGGAGACCCAGTACTTC

abundance: .
d_gene: TRBD2
j_gene: TRBJ2-3
v_gene: TRBV5-4
CDR3aa: CASSLDGLAATDTQYF
CDR3nt: TGTGCCAGCAGCTTGGACGGACTAGCGGCTACAGATACGCAGTATTTT

abundance: .
d_gene: .
j_gene: TRBJ2-5
v_gene: TRBV18
CDR3aa: CASPGGHLETQYF
CDR3nt: TGTGCCAGCCCCGGGGGACACTTAGAGACCCAGTACTTC

abundance: once
d_gene: TRBD2
j_gene: TRBJ2-1
v_gene: TRBV5-1
CDR3aa: CASLPGTSGGAYEQFF
CDR3nt: TGCGCCAGCTTGCCCGGGACTAGCGGGGGGGCCTATGAGCAGTTCTTC

abundance: few
d_gene: .
j_gene: TRBJ1-1
v_gene: TRBV6-5
CDR3aa: CASSYVGQQAFF
CDR3nt: TGTGCCAGCAGTTACGTCGGGCAGCAAGCTTTCTTT

abundance: .
d_gene: .
j_gene: TRBJ2-7
v_gene: TRBV10-3
CDR3aa: CAISASDRGSYEQYF
CDR3nt: TGTGCCATCAGTGCTTCGGACAGAGGCTCCTACGAGCAGTACTTC

abundance: .
d_gene: TRBD2
j_gene: TRBJ2-1
v_gene: TRBV10-2
CDR3aa: CASSWTSGDNEQFF
CDR3nt: TGCGCCAGCAGTTGGACTAGCGGTGACAATGAGCAGTTCTTC

abundance: .
d_gene: .
j_gene: TRBJ1-1
v_gene: TRBV11-2
CDR3aa: CASSQQESTEAFF
CDR3nt: TGTGCCAGCAGCCAACAGGAGAGCACTGAAGCTTTCTTT

abundance: .
d_gene: .
j_gene: TRBJ2-7
v_gene: TRBV5-4
CDR3aa: CASSPPEKRRASYEQYF
CDR3nt: TGTGCCAGCAGCCCCCCGGAAAAGAGGAGGGCCTCCTACGAGCAGTACTTC

abundance: .
d_gene: .
j_gene: TRBJ1-1
v_gene: TRBV2
CDR3aa: CASSLRGNTEAFF
CDR3nt: TGTGCCAGCAGTTTACGGGGGAACACTGAAGCTTTCTTT

abundance: few
d_gene: .
j_gene: TRBJ1-2
v_gene: TRBV7-9
CDR3aa: CASSLRSYGYTF
CDR3nt: TGTGCCAGCAGCCTTCGCAGCTATGGCTACACCTTC

abundance: once
d_gene: .
j_gene: TRBJ1-2
v_gene: TRBV6-5
CDR3aa: CASSYSRPRAYGYTF
CDR3nt: TGTGCCAGCAGTTACTCGAGGCCCAGAGCCTATGGCTACACCTTC

abundance: .
d_gene: .
j_gene: TRBJ2-7
v_gene: TRBV4-1
CDR3aa: CASSQEPVSYEQYF
CDR3nt: TGCGCCAGCAGCCAAGAGCCAGTCTCCTACGAGCAGTACTTC

abundance: .
d_gene: TRBD1
j_gene: TRBJ2-7
v_gene: TRBV5-1
CDR3aa: CASSMEAGQGSYEQYF
CDR3nt: TGCGCCAGCAGTATGGAGGCCGGACAGGGCTCCTACGAGCAGTACTTC

abundance: .
d_gene: TRBD2
j_gene: TRBJ2-1
v_gene: TRBV10-1
CDR3aa: CASSPGTSAYNEQFF
CDR3nt: TGCGCCAGCAGTCCCGGGACTAGCGCGTACAATGAGCAGTTCTTC

abundance: .
d_gene: .
j_gene: TRBJ1-1
v_gene: TRBV4-1
CDR3aa: CASSHVNGLNTEAFF
CDR3nt: TGCGCCAGCAGCCACGTGAATGGGTTGAACACTGAAGCTTTCTTT

abundance: .
d_gene: .
j_gene: TRBJ2-1
v_gene: TRBV7-2
CDR3aa: CASSLVQGAEQFF
CDR3nt: TGTGCCAGCAGCTTAGTCCAGGGAGCTGAGCAGTTCTTC

abundance: .
d_gene: .
j_gene: TRBJ1-5
v_gene: TRBV5-4
CDR3aa: CASSLDGGGGSQPQHF
CDR3nt: TGTGCCAGCAGCTTGGACGGGGGAGGGGGTTCGCAGCCCCAGCATTTT

abundance: .
d_gene: .
j_gene: TRBJ1-1
v_gene: TRBV7-9
CDR3aa: CASSQGLVGNTEAFF
CDR3nt: TGTGCCAGCAGCCAGGGGTTGGTGGGGAACACTGAAGCTTTCTTT

abundance: .
d_gene: .
j_gene: TRBJ1-2
v_gene: TRBV6-5
CDR3aa: CASSYANTALSTF
CDR3nt: TGTGCCAGCAGTTACGCGAACACCGCCCTGAGCACCTTC

abundance: few
d_gene: .
j_gene: TRBJ1-2
v_gene: TRBV18
CDR3aa: CASSPGRNYGYTF
CDR3nt: TGTGCCAGCTCTCCCGGACGGAACTATGGCTACACCTTC

abundance: .
d_gene: .
j_gene: TRBJ2-3
v_gene: TRBV2
CDR3aa: CASGGAVRTSTDTQYF
CDR3nt: TGTGCCAGCGGAGGGGCCGTGCGAACAAGCACAGATACGCAGTATTTT

abundance: .
d_gene: .
j_gene: TRBJ2-7
v_gene: TRBV28
CDR3aa: CASSPSVAGIYEQYF
CDR3nt: TGTGCCAGCAGTCCCAGTGTGGCAGGGATCTACGAGCAGTACTTC

abundance: .
d_gene: TRBD2
j_gene: TRBJ2-1
v_gene: TRBV10-1
CDR3aa: CASSESGAGYNEQFF
CDR3nt: TGCGCCAGCAGTGAGTCAGGAGCGGGATACAATGAGCAGTTCTTC

abundance: .
d_gene: .
j_gene: TRBJ1-1
v_gene: TRBV5-8
CDR3aa: CASSPQGLGTEAFF
CDR3nt: TGTGCCAGCAGCCCACAGGGCCTAGGGACTGAAGCTTTCTTT

abundance: .
d_gene: .
j_gene: TRBJ2-4
v_gene: TRBV7-2
CDR3aa: CASSLGSGSRAKNIQYF
CDR3nt: TGTGCCAGCAGCTTAGGGTCAGGGAGTAGAGCCAAAAACATTCAGTACTTC

abundance: once
d_gene: .
j_gene: TRBJ2-5
v_gene: TRBV2
CDR3aa: CASRGTETQYF
CDR3nt: TGTGCCAGCAGAGGGACAGAGACCCAGTACTTC

abundance: .
d_gene: TRBD2
j_gene: TRBJ2-7
v_gene: TRBV5-4
CDR3aa: CASSLAGTIPYEQYF
CDR3nt: TGTGCCAGCAGCTTGGCCGGGACTATTCCCTACGAGCAGTACTTC

abundance: once
d_gene: .
j_gene: TRBJ2-3
v_gene: TRBV14
CDR3aa: CASSPVREWAQYF
CDR3nt: TGTGCCAGCAGCCCAGTCCGGGAGTGGGCGCAGTATTTT

abundance: .
d_gene: .
j_gene: TRBJ2-7
v_gene: TRBV27
CDR3aa: CASKQGTPAYEQYF
CDR3nt: TGTGCCAGCAAACAGGGAACTCCAGCCTACGAGCAGTACTTC

abundance: .
d_gene: .
j_gene: TRBJ2-5
v_gene: TRBV6-4
CDR3aa: CASSQGPYETQYF
CDR3nt: TGTGCCAGCAGCCAGGGGCCATATGAGACCCAGTACTTC

abundance: .
d_gene: .
j_gene: TRBJ2-6
v_gene: TRBV6-4
CDR3aa: CASSPGVTGANVLTF
CDR3nt: TGTGCCAGCAGTCCGGGGGTTACTGGGGCCAACGTCCTGACTTTC

abundance: once
d_gene: .
j_gene: TRBJ1-1
v_gene: TRBV6-1
CDR3aa: CASSPGWRRGTEAFF
CDR3nt: TGTGCCAGCAGTCCCGGTTGGAGGAGGGGAACTGAAGCTTTCTTT

abundance: .
d_gene: TRBD1
j_gene: TRBJ1-3
v_gene: TRBV18
CDR3aa: CASSLGRGGSSGNTIYF
CDR3nt: TGTGCCAGCTCACTCGGAAGAGGGGGCAGTTCTGGAAACACCATATATTTT

abundance: .
d_gene: .
j_gene: TRBJ2-1
v_gene: TRBV18
CDR3aa: CASSPPVGEYNEQFF
CDR3nt: TGTGCCAGCTCACCACCTGTCGGCGAATACAATGAGCAGTTCTTC

abundance: .
d_gene: TRBD2
j_gene: TRBJ2-3
v_gene: TRBV5-1
CDR3aa: CASSPIAGRTDTQYF
CDR3nt: TGCGCCAGCAGCCCAATAGCGGGGCGCACAGATACGCAGTATTTT

abundance: .
d_gene: .
j_gene: TRBJ1-2
v_gene: TRBV27
CDR3aa: CASSPQGIYGYTF
CDR3nt: TGTGCCAGCAGTCCTCAGGGGATCTATGGCTACACCTTC

abundance: .
d_gene: .
j_gene: TRBJ1-1
v_gene: TRBV6-1
CDR3aa: CASTAEELRNTEAFF
CDR3nt: TGTGCCAGCACGGCTGAGGAACTAAGGAACACTGAAGCTTTCTTT

abundance: .
d_gene: .
j_gene: TRBJ2-7
v_gene: TRBV7-2
CDR3aa: CASSSTLPYTYEQYF
CDR3nt: TGTGCCAGCAGCTCCACCCTCCCATACACCTACGAGCAGTACTTC

abundance: .
d_gene: TRBD1
j_gene: TRBJ1-4
v_gene: TRBV28
CDR3aa: CASSSPGQGGEKLFF
CDR3nt: TGTGCCAGCAGTTCACCGGGACAGGGAGGCGAAAAACTGTTTTTT

abundance: .
d_gene: TRBD1
j_gene: TRBJ1-2
v_gene: TRBV28
CDR3aa: CASSPTGQGGGGYTF
CDR3nt: TGTGCCAGCAGCCCCACCGGACAGGGTGGAGGTGGCTACACCTTC

abundance: .
d_gene: .
j_gene: TRBJ2-5
v_gene: TRBV19
CDR3aa: CASSIERIGTQYF
CDR3nt: TGTGCCAGTAGTATAGAGAGAATCGGGACCCAGTACTTC

abundance: once
d_gene: .
j_gene: TRBJ1-5
v_gene: TRBV30
CDR3aa: CAWSVSSYSNQPQHF
CDR3nt: TGTGCCTGGAGTGTATCGTCTTATAGCAATCAGCCCCAGCATTTT

abundance: .
d_gene: .
j_gene: TRBJ2-5
v_gene: TRBV6-6
CDR3aa: CASRRQTPETQYF
CDR3nt: TGTGCCAGCAGAAGACAAACGCCGGAGACCCAGTACTTC

abundance: .
d_gene: .
j_gene: TRBJ2-4
v_gene: TRBV23-1
CDR3aa: CASSQLRGASKNIQYF
CDR3nt: TGCGCCAGCAGTCAATTAAGAGGTGCATCCAAAAACATTCAGTACTTC

abundance: few
d_gene: .
j_gene: TRBJ1-5
v_gene: TRBV2
CDR3aa: CASTVENQPQHF
CDR3nt: TGTGCCAGCACGGTTGAAAATCAGCCCCAGCATTTT